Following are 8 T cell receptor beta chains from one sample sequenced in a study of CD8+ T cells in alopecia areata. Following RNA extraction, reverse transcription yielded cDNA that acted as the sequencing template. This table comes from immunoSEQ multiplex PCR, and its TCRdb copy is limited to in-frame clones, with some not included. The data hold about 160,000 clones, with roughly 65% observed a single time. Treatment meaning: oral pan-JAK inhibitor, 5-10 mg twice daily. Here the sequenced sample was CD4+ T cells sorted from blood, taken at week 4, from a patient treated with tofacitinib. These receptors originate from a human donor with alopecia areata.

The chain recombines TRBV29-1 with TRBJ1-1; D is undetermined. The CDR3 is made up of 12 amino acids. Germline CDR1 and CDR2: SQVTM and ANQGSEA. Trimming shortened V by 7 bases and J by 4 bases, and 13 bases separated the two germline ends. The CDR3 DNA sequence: TGCAGCGGCGGTACGTCGGGCACTGAAGCTTTCTTT. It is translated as CSGGTSGTEAFF.

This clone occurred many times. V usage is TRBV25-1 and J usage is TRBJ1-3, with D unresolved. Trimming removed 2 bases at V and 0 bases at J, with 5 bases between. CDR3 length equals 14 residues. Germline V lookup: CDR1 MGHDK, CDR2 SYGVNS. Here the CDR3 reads CASSEESSGNTIYF. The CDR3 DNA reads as TGTGCCAGCAGTGAAGAGTCCTCTGGAAACACCATATATTTT.

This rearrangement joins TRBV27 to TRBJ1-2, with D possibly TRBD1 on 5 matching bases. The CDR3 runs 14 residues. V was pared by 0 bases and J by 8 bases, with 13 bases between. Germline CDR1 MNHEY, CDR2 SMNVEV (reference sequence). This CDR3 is CASSLSLGGTGYTF. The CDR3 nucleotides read TGTGCCAGCAGTTTATCATTGGGGGGGACGGGCTACACCTTC.

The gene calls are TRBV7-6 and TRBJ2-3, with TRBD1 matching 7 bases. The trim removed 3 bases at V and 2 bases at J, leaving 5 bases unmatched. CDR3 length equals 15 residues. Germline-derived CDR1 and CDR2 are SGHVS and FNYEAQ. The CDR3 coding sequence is TGTGCCAGCAGCTTGACAGGGCTAAACACAGATACGCAGTATTTT. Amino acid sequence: CASSLTGLNTDTQYF.

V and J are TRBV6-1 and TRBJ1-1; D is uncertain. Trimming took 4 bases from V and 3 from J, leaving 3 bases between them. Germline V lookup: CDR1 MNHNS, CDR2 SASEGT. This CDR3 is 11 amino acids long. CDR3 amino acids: CASSAYTEAFF. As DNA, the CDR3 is TGTGCCAGCAGTGCCTACACTGAAGCTTTCTTT.

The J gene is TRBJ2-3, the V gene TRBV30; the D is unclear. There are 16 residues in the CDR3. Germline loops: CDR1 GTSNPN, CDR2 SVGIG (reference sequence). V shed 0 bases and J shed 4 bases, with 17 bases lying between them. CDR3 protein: CAWSVGGSFSADTQYF. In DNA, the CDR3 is TGTGCCTGGAGTGTAGGTGGCAGCTTCTCCGCAGATACGCAGTATTTT. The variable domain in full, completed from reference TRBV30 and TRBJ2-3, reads SQTIHQWPATLVQPVGSPLSLECTVEGTSNPNLYWYRQAAGRGLQLLFYSVGIGQISSEVPQNLSASRPQDRQFILSSKKLLLSDSGFYLCAWSVGGSFSADTQYFGPGTRLTVL.

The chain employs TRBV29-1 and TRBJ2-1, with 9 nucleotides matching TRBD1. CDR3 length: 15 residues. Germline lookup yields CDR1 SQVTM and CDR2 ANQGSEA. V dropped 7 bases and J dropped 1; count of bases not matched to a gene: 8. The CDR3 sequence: CSATTGGSSYNEQFF. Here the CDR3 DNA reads TGCAGCGCCACAACAGGGGGCTCTTCCTACAATGAGCAGTTCTTC.

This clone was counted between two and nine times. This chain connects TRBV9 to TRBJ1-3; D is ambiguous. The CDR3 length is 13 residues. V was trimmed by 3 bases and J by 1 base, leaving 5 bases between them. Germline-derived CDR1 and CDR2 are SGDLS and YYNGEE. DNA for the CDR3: TGTGCCAGCAGCGCAACATCTGGAAACACCATATATTTT. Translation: CASSATSGNTIYF.